The 17 T cell receptor beta chains reported below all come from one sample, sequenced in a study of patients and donors after allogeneic stem cell transplantation. MiXCR was run by TCRdb on the RT-PCR reads, yielding one entry per CDR3 protein. The sample carries about a million distinct CDR3 sequences, about 20% recorded once. The sequencing sample was made of blood, either unsorted or a sorted T cell fraction (not recorded which). The receptors come from a human donor who was either an allogeneic HSCT recipient or a stem cell or donor lymphocyte infusion donor (not recorded which). It is not recorded whose cells these are; they may come from a transplant donor.

The chain links TRBV9 to TRBJ2-5; 11 bases are shared with TRBD2. This CDR3 is built from 14 residues. The germline V gene encodes CDR1 SGDLS and CDR2 YYNGEE. The junction had 6 bases not matched to a gene; V was cut back by 8 bases and J by 3 bases. The CDR3 loop is CASGTSGQEETQYF. The CDR3 bases are TGTGCCAGTGGGACTAGCGGCCAAGAAGAGACCCAGTACTTC. Full variable domain (outside the CDR3, taken from reference TRBV9 and TRBJ2-5): DSGVTQTPKHLITATGQRVTLRCSPRSGDLSVYWYQQSLDQGLQFLIQYYNGEERAKGNILERFSAQQFPDLHSELNLSSLELGDSALYFCASGTSGQEETQYFGPGTRLLVL.

This clonotype was counted between two and nine times. The J gene is TRBJ2-7, the V gene TRBV7-9, with 16 positions matching TRBD2. Germline values: CDR1 SEHNR, CDR2 FQNEAQ (reference sequence). With V trimmed by 5 bases and J by 4 bases, 5 bases remained unmatched. CDR3 length: 16 amino acids. CDR3 amino acids: CASSTGTSGRGYEQYF. CDR3 in DNA: TGTGCCAGCAGCACCGGGACTAGCGGGAGGGGTTACGAGCAGTACTTC. Drawing the rest from reference TRBV7-9 and TRBJ2-7, the complete variable domain is DTGVSQNPRHKITKRGQNVTFRCDPISEHNRLYWYRQTLGQGPEFLTYFQNEAQLEKSRLLSDRFSAERPKGSFSTLEIQRTEQGDSAMYLCASSTGTSGRGYEQYFGPGTRLTVT.

The rearrangement links TRBV2 to TRBJ1-1, with 10 bases matching TRBD1. This CDR3 region has 14 residues. Per the germline V gene, CDR1 is SNHLY and CDR2 is FYNNEI. After removal of 4 bases from V and 2 bases from J, the junction contained 1 base not matched to a gene. CDR3 in DNA: TGTGCCAGCAGTGGACAGGGGGCTAACACTGAAGCTTTCTTT. Amino acids: CASSGQGANTEAFF.

Many counts were recorded for this clonotype. The chain is built from TRBV11-2 and TRBJ2-1; TRBD2 might be the D (5 bases). Germline V CDR1 and CDR2: SGHAT, FQNNGV. V dropped 6 bases and J dropped 3 bases, with 21 bases sitting between them. The CDR3 extends over 17 amino acids. CDR3 in DNA: TGTGCCAGCAGTATAGGGTTTGGGAGCCTAGACTACAATGAGCAGTTCTTC. Residues: CASSIGFGSLDYNEQFF.

This clonotype has just a few counts. The rearrangement links TRBV12-3 or TRBV12-4 to TRBJ1-4, with 8 bases fitting TRBD1. J was trimmed by 5 bases and V by 5 bases; bases with no gene match: 4. This CDR3 has 14 amino acids. The CDR3 DNA sequence: TGTGCCAGCAGTCCCCGGACAGGGAATGAAAAACTGTTTTTT. The encoded protein is CASSPRTGNEKLFF.

The sample holds a few counts of this clonotype. V usage is TRBV9 and J usage is TRBJ2-3; TRBD1 matches 8 bases. The CDR3 has 16 amino acids. Germline CDR1 is SGDLS and CDR2 is YYNGEE. J lost 0 bases, V lost 2 bases, and 5 bases had no gene match. The CDR3 protein is CASSVSGGPSTDTQYF. The CDR3 DNA reads as TGTGCCAGCAGCGTCTCAGGGGGCCCTAGCACAGATACGCAGTATTTT.

The table lists this clonotype with a few counts. The chain combines TRBV2 with TRBJ1-1; unclear D gene. Germline-derived CDR1 and CDR2 are SNHLY and FYNNEI. The CDR3 is 14 residues long. Trimming cost V 1 base and J 1 base, with 7 bases left between them. CDR3 amino acids: CASSEGGGNTEAFF. DNA for the CDR3: TGTGCCAGCAGTGAAGGGGGAGGGAACACTGAAGCTTTCTTT.

The chain is built from TRBV18 and TRBJ2-3; D is unresolved. This CDR3 spans 20 amino acids. CDR1 and CDR2 from the germline V gene are KGHSH and LQKENI. V was cut by 3 bases and J by 1 base, with 26 bases left in between. The CDR3 is CASSPDPSATLGRGTDTQYF. CDR3 bases: TGTGCCAGCTCACCGGACCCTTCGGCTACTCTAGGACGGGGCACAGATACGCAGTATTTT.

This clonotype was counted only a few times. The chain joins TRBV12-3 or TRBV12-4 to TRBJ2-5; 10 bases line up with TRBD2. J was trimmed by 5 bases and V by 5 bases; bases with no gene match: 8. The CDR3 covers 15 residues. As DNA, the CDR3 is TGTGCCAGCAGTCCCCTGGGACTAGCGCGGGAGACCCAGTACTTC. It codes for CASSPLGLARETQYF.

This clonotype was observed a few times. This chain links TRBV7-3 with TRBJ2-1; D is perhaps TRBD1 (5 bases). V lost 1 base and J lost 7, with 14 bases in between. Germline assignment: CDR1 SGHTA and CDR2 FQGTGA. This CDR3 comprises 15 residues. The CDR3 reads CASSLSRATANEQFF. As DNA, the CDR3 is TGTGCCAGCAGCTTAAGCAGGGCGACAGCGAATGAGCAGTTCTTC.

There are a few counts of this clonotype. J is TRBJ2-7 and V is TRBV10-3; D ambiguous. This CDR3 contains 14 residues. V shed 2 bases and J shed 0 bases, with 8 bases lying between them. Per germline, CDR1 ENHRY and CDR2 SYGVKD. DNA for the CDR3: TGTGCCATCAGTGAGCAACAGCCCTCCTACGAGCAGTACTTC. This sequence encodes CAISEQQPSYEQYF.

This clonotype was seen a handful of times. The chain carries TRBV7-9 and TRBJ2-1; the D call may be TRBD1 or TRBD2 (5 bases each). Germline-derived CDR1 and CDR2 are SEHNR and FQNEAQ (reference sequence). CDR3 length: 13 amino acids. The V gene lost 9 bases and the J gene lost 8 bases, with 17 bases spanning the gap. CDR3 coding DNA: TGTGCCAGTCTGGGCAGGGCAGCGGATGAGCAGTTCTTC. This sequence encodes CASLGRAADEQFF.

This chain connects TRBV7-9 to TRBJ2-1; a possible D gene is TRBD2 (6 bases). There are 14 residues in the CDR3. V was clipped by 0 bases and J by 7 bases, with 10 bases between them. Germline CDR1 and CDR2: SEHNR and FQNEAQ (reference sequence). The CDR3 loop reads CASSLAAGLNEQFF. CDR3 nucleotide sequence: TGTGCCAGCAGCTTAGCCGCGGGGCTGAATGAGCAGTTCTTC.

This clonotype was picked up a small number of times. For the CDR3, the DNA is TGCGCCAGCACGACCGGGACAGGGGCTATCACCGGGGAGCTGTTTTTT. It encodes CASTTGTGAITGELFF. The chain carries TRBV5-1 and TRBJ2-2; 10 positions agree with TRBD1. The CDR3 contains 16 residues. The trim removed 6 bases at V and 4 bases at J, leaving 9 bases unmatched. Per germline, CDR1 SGHRS and CDR2 YFSETQ.

This clonotype was detected ten times or more. The chain recombines TRBV4-2 with TRBJ2-1, with 12 bases fitting TRBD2. CDR3 length: 16 residues. Unmatched junction bases numbered 5, after V lost 1 base and J lost 7 bases. CDR1 LGHNA and CDR2 YNFKEQ come from the germline V gene. CDR3 nucleotide sequence: TGTGCCAGCAGCCAAGGGTCTAGCGGGAGGGGGAATGAGCAGTTCTTC. This gives the protein CASSQGSSGRGNEQFF.

The gene calls are TRBV4-1 and TRBJ1-2; the D gene is possibly TRBD1 (5 bases). V was shortened by 4 bases and J by 11 bases, with 20 bases between the two germline ends. The CDR3 covers 14 residues. CDR1 is MGHRA, CDR2 YSYEKL, per germline. CDR3 loop: CASSLPGSGRGYTF. The CDR3 DNA sequence: TGCGCCAGCAGCCTACCCGGGTCCGGAAGGGGTTACACCTTC.

A few counts support this clonotype. The CDR3 loop is CASSQGGGGVYNEQFF. DNA for the CDR3: TGTGCCAGCAGCCAAGGAGGAGGGGGCGTTTACAATGAGCAGTTCTTC. The chain combines TRBV3-1 with TRBJ2-1; D possibly corresponds to TRBD1 (7 bases). In germline, CDR1 is LGHDT, CDR2 YNNKEL (reference sequence). This CDR3 is 16 amino acids long. Deletions cut 1 base from V and 4 bases from J, with 14 bases between.